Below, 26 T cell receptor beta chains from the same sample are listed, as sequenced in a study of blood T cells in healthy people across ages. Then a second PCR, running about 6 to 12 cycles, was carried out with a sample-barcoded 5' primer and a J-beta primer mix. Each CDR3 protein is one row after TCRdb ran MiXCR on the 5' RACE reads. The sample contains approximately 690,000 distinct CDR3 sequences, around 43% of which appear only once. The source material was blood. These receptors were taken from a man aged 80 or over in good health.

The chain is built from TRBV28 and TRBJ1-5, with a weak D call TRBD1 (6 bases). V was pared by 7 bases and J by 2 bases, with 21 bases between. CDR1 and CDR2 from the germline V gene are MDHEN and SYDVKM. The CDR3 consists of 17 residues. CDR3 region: CASNPLSPTGRNQPQHF. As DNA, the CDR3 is TGTGCCAGCAATCCCTTATCCCCGACAGGACGCAATCAGCCCCAGCATTTT.

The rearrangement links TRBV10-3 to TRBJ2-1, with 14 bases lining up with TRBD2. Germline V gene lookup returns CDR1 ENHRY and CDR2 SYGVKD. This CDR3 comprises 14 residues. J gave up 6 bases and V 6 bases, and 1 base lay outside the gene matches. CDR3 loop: CAISGTSGGNEQFF. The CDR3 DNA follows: TGTGCCATCAGCGGGACTAGCGGGGGCAATGAGCAGTTCTTC.

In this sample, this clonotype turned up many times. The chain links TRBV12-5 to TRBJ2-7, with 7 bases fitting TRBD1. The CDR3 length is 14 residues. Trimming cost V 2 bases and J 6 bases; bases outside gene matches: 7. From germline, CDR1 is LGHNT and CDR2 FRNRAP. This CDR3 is CASGLRNRGREQYF. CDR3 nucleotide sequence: TGTGCTAGTGGTTTGAGAAACAGGGGCCGCGAGCAGTACTTC.

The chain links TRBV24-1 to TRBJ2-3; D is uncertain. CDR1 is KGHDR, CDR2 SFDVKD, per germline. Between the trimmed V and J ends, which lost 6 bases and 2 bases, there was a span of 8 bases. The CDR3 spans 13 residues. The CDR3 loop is CATSNPATDTQYF. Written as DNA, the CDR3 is TGTGCCACCAGTAACCCAGCCACAGATACGCAGTATTTT.

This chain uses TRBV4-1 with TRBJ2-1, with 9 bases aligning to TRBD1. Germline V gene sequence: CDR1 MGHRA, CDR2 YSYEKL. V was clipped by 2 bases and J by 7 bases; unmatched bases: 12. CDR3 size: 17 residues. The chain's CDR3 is CASSQHAGTGNENEQFF. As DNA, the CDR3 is TGCGCCAGCAGCCAACACGCCGGGACAGGGAACGAAAATGAGCAGTTCTTC.

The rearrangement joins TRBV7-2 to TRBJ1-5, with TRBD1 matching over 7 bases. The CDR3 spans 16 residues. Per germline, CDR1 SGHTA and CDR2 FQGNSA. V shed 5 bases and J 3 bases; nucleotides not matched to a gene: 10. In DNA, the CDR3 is TGTGCCAGCAGCCCACAGGGGACTCATACCAATCAGCCCCAGCATTTT. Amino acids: CASSPQGTHTNQPQHF.

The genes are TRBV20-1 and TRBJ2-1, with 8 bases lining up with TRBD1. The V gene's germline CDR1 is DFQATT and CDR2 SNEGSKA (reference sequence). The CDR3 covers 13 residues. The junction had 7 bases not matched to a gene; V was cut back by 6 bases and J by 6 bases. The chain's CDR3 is CSAEGTGPNEQFF. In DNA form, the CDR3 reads TGCAGTGCAGAGGGGACAGGACCCAATGAGCAGTTCTTC.

CDR3 nucleotide sequence: TGCGCCAGCAGCCCCGGGGCGGGAGAACGAGATACGCAGTATTTT. Encoded protein: CASSPGAGERDTQYF. The genes are TRBV4-1 and TRBJ2-3; 7 bases map to TRBD2. Germline assignment: CDR1 MGHRA and CDR2 YSYEKL. The CDR3 length is 15 residues. Germline trimming cut 4 bases from V and 5 bases from J; bases unmatched to any gene: 9.

The CDR3 region is CASSQPWRLAGGSSYNEQFF. As DNA, the CDR3 is TGTGCCAGCAGCCAGCCCTGGCGGCTAGCGGGAGGGAGCTCCTACAATGAGCAGTTCTTC. The V and J genes are TRBV14 and TRBJ2-1, with TRBD2 identical over 12 bases. Trimming removed 3 bases from V and 0 bases from J; junction bases left unmatched: 12. CDR3 length: 20 residues. Germline-derived CDR1 and CDR2 are SGHDN and FVKESK.

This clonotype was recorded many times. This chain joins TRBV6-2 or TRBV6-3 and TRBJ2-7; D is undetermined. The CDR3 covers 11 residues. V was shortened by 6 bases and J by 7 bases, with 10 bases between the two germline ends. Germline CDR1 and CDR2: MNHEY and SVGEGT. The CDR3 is CASSPLREQYF. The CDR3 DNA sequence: TGTGCCAGCAGCCCTCTCAGGGAGCAGTACTTC.

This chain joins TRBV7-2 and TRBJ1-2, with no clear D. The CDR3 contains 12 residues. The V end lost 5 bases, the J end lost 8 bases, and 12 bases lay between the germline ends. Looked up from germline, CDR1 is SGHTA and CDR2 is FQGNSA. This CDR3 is CASSPGAKGYTF. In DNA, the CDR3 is TGTGCCAGCAGCCCGGGAGCTAAAGGCTACACCTTC.

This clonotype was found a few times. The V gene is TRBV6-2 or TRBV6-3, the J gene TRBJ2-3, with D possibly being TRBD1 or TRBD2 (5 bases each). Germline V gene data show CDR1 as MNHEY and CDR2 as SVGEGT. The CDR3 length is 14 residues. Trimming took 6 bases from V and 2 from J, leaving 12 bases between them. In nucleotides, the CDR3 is TGTGCCAGCAGGGGATTGGGGACCACAGATACGCAGTATTTT. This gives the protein CASRGLGTTDTQYF.

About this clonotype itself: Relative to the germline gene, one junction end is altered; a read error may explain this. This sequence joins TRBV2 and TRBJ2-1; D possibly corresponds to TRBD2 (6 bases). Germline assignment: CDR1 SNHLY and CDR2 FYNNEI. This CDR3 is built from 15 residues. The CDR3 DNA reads TGTGCCGGCAGTCGGCGATTCGGGAGTCAGGATGAGCAGTTCTTC. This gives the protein CAGSRRFGSQDEQFF. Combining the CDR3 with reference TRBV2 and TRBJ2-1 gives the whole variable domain EPEVTQTPSHQVTQMGQEVILRCVPISNHLYFYWYRQILGQKVEFLVSFYNNEISEKSEIFDDQFSVERPDGSNFTLKIRSTKLEDSAMYFCAGSRRFGSQDEQFFGPGTRLTVL.

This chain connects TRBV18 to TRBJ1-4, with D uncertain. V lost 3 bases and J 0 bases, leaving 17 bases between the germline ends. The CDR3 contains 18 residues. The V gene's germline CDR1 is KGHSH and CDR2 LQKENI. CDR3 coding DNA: TGTGCCAGCTCACCTGTTTACAGCAATCTCCCAACTAATGAAAAACTGTTTTTT. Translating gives CASSPVYSNLPTNEKLFF.

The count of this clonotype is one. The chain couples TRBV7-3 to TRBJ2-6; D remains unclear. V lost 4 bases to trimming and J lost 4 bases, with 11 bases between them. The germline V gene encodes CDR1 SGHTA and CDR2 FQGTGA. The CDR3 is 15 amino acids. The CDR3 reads CASSSTSAGANVLTF. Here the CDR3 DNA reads TGTGCCAGCAGCTCGACCAGCGCCGGGGCCAACGTCCTGACTTTC.

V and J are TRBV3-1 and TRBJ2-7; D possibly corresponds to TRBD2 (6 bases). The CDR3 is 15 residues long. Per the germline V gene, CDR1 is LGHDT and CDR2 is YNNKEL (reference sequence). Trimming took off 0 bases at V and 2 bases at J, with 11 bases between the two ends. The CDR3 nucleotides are TGTGCCAGCAGCCAAGATGGGACTGCTCCCTACGAGCAGTACTTC. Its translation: CASSQDGTAPYEQYF.

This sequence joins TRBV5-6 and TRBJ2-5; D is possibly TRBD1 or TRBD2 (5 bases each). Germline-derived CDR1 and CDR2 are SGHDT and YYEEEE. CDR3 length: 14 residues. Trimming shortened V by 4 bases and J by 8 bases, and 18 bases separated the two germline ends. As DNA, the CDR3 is TGTGCCAGCAGCGTGGGGGAGTCCCGAGGCACCCAGTACTTC. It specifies CASSVGESRGTQYF.

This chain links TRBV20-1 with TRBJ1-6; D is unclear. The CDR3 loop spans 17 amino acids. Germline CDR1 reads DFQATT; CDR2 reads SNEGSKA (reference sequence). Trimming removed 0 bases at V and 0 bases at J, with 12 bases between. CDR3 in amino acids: CSARDSSTSSYNSPLHF. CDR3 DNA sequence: TGCAGTGCTAGAGATTCCTCGACGAGCTCCTATAATTCACCCCTCCACTTT.

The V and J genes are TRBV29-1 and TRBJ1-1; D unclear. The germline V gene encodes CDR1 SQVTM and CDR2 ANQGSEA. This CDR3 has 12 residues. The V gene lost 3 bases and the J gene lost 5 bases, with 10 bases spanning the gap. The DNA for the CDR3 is TGCAGCGTTGAGGGAGCTCAGACTGAAGCTTTCTTT. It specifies CSVEGAQTEAFF.

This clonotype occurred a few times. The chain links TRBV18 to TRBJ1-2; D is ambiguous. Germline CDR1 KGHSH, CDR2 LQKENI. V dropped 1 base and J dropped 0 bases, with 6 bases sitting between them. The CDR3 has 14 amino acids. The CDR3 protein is CASSPQATNYGYTF. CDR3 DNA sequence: TGTGCCAGCTCACCACAGGCCACTAACTATGGCTACACCTTC.

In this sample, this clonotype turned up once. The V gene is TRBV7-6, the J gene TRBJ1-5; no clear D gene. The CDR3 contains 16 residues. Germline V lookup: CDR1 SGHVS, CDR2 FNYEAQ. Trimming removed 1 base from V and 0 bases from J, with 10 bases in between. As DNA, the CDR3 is TGTGCCAGCAGCTTAGATCCGACAAATAGCAATCAGCCCCAGCATTTT. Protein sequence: CASSLDPTNSNQPQHF.

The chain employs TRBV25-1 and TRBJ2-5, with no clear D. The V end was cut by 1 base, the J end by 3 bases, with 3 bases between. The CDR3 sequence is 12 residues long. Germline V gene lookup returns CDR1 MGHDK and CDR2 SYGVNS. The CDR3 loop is CASSEWEETQYF. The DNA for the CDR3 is TGTGCCAGCAGTGAATGGGAAGAGACCCAGTACTTC.

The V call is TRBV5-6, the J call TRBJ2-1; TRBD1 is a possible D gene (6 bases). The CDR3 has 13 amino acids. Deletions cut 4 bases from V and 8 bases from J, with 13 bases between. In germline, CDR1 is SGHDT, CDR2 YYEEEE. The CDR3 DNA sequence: TGTGCCAGCAGCGGGGGCCTTCATGATGAGCAGTTCTTC. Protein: CASSGGLHDEQFF.

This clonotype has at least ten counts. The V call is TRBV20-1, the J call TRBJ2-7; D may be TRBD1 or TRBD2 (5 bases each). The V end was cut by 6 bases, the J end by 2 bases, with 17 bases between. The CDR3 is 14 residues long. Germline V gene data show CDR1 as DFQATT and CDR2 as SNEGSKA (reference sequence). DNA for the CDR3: TGCAGTGCCCCCCGGGGCCAGGGACCCTACGAGCAGTACTTC. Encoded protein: CSAPRGQGPYEQYF.

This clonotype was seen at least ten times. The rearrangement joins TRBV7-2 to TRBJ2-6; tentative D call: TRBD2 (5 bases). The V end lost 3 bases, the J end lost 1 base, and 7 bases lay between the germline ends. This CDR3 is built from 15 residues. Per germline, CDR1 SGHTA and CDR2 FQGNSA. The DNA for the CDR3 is TGTGCCAGCAGCTTGGGCGGGTCTGGGGCCAACGTCCTGACTTTC. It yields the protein CASSLGGSGANVLTF.

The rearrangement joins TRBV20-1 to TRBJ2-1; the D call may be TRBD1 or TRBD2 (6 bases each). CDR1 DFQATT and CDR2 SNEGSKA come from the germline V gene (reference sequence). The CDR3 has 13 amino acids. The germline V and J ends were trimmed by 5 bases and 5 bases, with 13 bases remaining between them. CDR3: CSARLRGDNEQFF. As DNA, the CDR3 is TGCAGTGCTCGACTTAGGGGGGACAATGAGCAGTTCTTC.